Shown below are 28 T cell receptor beta chains from a single sample sequenced in a study of blood T cell repertoires in COVID-19. Produced via immunoSEQ multiplex PCR; TCRdb's table is partial and in-frame only. In the table there are over 150,000 clones, roughly 80% of which are singletons. The sequencing sample was made of peripheral blood. The receptors originated from a woman in her fifties or sixties with acute or convalescent COVID-19.

The CDR3 reads CASSYSGKGDTQYF. The CDR3 bases are TGTGCCAGCAGTTATAGCGGGAAGGGCGATACGCAGTATTTT. The chain couples TRBV28 to TRBJ2-3; 8 nucleotides agree with TRBD2. Trimming cost V 4 bases and J 6 bases; bases outside gene matches: 6. This CDR3 has 14 residues. Germline V lookup: CDR1 MDHEN, CDR2 SYDVKM.

This sequence joins TRBV5-1 and TRBJ2-4; D might be TRBD1 (6 bases). From germline, CDR1 is SGHRS and CDR2 YFSETQ. This CDR3 comprises 16 residues. With 0 bases removed from V and 0 bases from J, the gap between germline ends came to 10 bases. The CDR3 loop reads CASSLGQDLAKNIQYF. Written as DNA, the CDR3 is TGCGCCAGCAGCTTGGGACAGGACCTAGCCAAAAACATTCAGTACTTC.

The gene calls are TRBV5-1 and TRBJ1-1, with 8 bases aligning to TRBD1. Germline values: CDR1 SGHRS, CDR2 YFSETQ. The CDR3 runs to 16 residues. V lost 2 bases, J lost 1 base, and 7 bases stayed unmatched. As DNA, the CDR3 is TGCGCCAGCAGCTTTTCCCAGGGGGCTGGGAACACTGAAGCTTTCTTT. It codes for CASSFSQGAGNTEAFF.

This chain links TRBV19 with TRBJ2-3; D is perhaps TRBD1 (6 bases). This CDR3 has 14 residues. V shed 2 bases and J shed 5 bases, with 11 bases lying between them. CDR1 is LNHDA, CDR2 SQIVND, per germline (reference sequence). Written as DNA, the CDR3 is TGTGCCAGTAGTATATCCAGGGGAGTAGATACGCAGTATTTT. Translation gives CASSISRGVDTQYF.

The chain carries TRBV6-5 and TRBJ2-3; D is uncertain. The CDR3 extends over 12 amino acids. Germline V CDR1 and CDR2: MNHEY, SVGAGI. Trimming left V 7 bases short and J 7 bases short, with 12 bases between. CDR3 bases: TGTGCCAGCACCTCCCCCGTTAATACGCAGTATTTT. Protein product: CASTSPVNTQYF.

V and J are TRBV24-1 and TRBJ2-7; 8 bases agree with TRBD2. V dropped 3 bases and J dropped 1; count of bases not matched to a gene: 7. CDR1 and CDR2 (germline): KGHDR, SFDVKD. The CDR3 length is 16 residues. The CDR3 DNA sequence: TGTGCCACCAGTGATCCGTCGAGCGGGGGTTCCTACGAGCAGTACTTC. Encoded protein: CATSDPSSGGSYEQYF.

The count of this clone is one. V is TRBV27 and J is TRBJ2-7; D unclear. Germline V gives CDR1 MNHEY, CDR2 SMNVEV (reference sequence). The V end was cut by 2 bases, the J end by 0 bases, with 5 bases between. The CDR3 spans 13 residues. The CDR3 DNA reads TGTGCCAGCAGTTTACACTACTCCTACGAGCAGTACTTC. Translated: CASSLHYSYEQYF.

In its sample, this clone was seen a few times. The rearrangement joins TRBV9 to TRBJ2-2; 11 bases agree with TRBD1. The CDR3 has 17 amino acids. V shed 1 base and J 4 bases; nucleotides not matched to a gene: 6. The germline V gene has CDR1 SGDLS and CDR2 YYNGEE. The CDR3 DNA reads as TGTGCCAGCAGCGTAAATTCCGGGACAGGGGGCACCGGGGAGCTGTTTTTT. Amino acid sequence: CASSVNSGTGGTGELFF.

This clone was seen only once. The chain combines TRBV9 with TRBJ2-2, with 8 bases identical to TRBD1. Germline CDR1 SGDLS, CDR2 YYNGEE. V lost 1 base to trimming and J lost 4 bases; unmatched junction nucleotides: 3. The CDR3 is 15 amino acids. The chain's CDR3 is CASSVLQGGTGELFF. CDR3 DNA: TGTGCCAGCAGCGTATTACAGGGGGGCACCGGGGAGCTGTTTTTT.

The rearrangement joins TRBV6-1 to TRBJ1-2; D gene unclear. Trimming took off 1 base at V and 1 base at J, with 10 bases between the two ends. Germline V gives CDR1 MNHNS, CDR2 SASEGT. The length of the CDR3 is 15 residues. CDR3 region: CASSEDPGSNYGYTF. The CDR3, as DNA: TGTGCCAGCAGTGAAGACCCGGGGAGTAACTATGGCTACACCTTC.

The genes are TRBV6-2 or TRBV6-3 and TRBJ2-7, with 7 bases matching TRBD1. This CDR3 is 16 amino acids long. Trimming took 6 bases from V and 3 from J; bases not matched to a gene: 14. CDR1 is MNHEY and CDR2 is SVGEGT in the germline V gene. CDR3 in DNA: TGTGCCAGCAGCCGGCTTCTAACGGGGACAGTCTACGAGCAGTACTTC. Protein product: CASSRLLTGTVYEQYF.

V is TRBV19 and J is TRBJ2-7, with 7 bases lining up with TRBD1. This CDR3 region has 14 residues. Germline CDR1 reads LNHDA; CDR2 reads SQIVND (reference sequence). The J segment lost 5 bases and the V segment lost 9 bases, leaving 13 bases of the junction unmatched. CDR3 amino acids: CASGTTGKGHEQYF. The CDR3 coding sequence is TGTGCCAGCGGGACGACAGGGAAAGGCCACGAGCAGTACTTC.

V and J are TRBV5-6 and TRBJ2-4; possible D gene TRBD1, 5 bases. Germline V gene sequence: CDR1 SGHDT, CDR2 YYEEEE. The CDR3 runs to 16 residues. V was pared by 0 bases and J by 1 base, with 11 bases between. CDR3: CASSLVQGVAKNIQYF. The CDR3 DNA follows: TGTGCCAGCAGCTTGGTTCAGGGTGTCGCCAAAAACATTCAGTACTTC.

The chain joins TRBV2 to TRBJ2-7; 8 bases map to TRBD1. Germline trimming cut 4 bases from V and 5 bases from J; bases unmatched to any gene: 10. Germline CDR1 reads SNHLY; CDR2 reads FYNNEI. The CDR3 length is 15 residues. CDR3 amino acids: CASSALTGAMDEQYF. CDR3 DNA: TGTGCCAGCAGTGCTTTGACAGGGGCGATGGACGAGCAGTACTTC.

The chain is built from TRBV19 and TRBJ1-4; maybe TRBD1 (6 bases). Germline-derived CDR1 and CDR2 are LNHDA and SQIVND (reference sequence). Trimming shortened V by 6 bases and J by 0 bases, and 20 bases separated the two germline ends. The CDR3 is 18 residues long. As DNA, the CDR3 is TGTGCCAGTAGCTACAACGACCTAGGGGGAGCAACTAATGAAAAACTGTTTTTT. Residues: CASSYNDLGGATNEKLFF.

The gene calls are TRBV25-1 and TRBJ1-2; 8 bases fit TRBD1. Germline V gene sequence: CDR1 MGHDK, CDR2 SYGVNS. The length of the CDR3 is 16 residues. V was pared by 1 base and J by 4 bases, with 8 bases of the junction left unmatched. As DNA, the CDR3 is TGTGCCAGCAGTGAATCCGGGGACAGGTCGTTCTATGGCTACACCTTC. It yields the protein CASSESGDRSFYGYTF.

The rearrangement joins TRBV6-2 or TRBV6-3 to TRBJ2-1; 12 bases are a match to TRBD2. The trim removed 5 bases at V and 4 bases at J, leaving 0 bases unmatched. Germline V gives CDR1 MNHEY, CDR2 SVGEGT. This CDR3 contains 14 residues. CDR3 sequence (DNA): TGTGCCAGCAGTCTAGCGGGGGGGTACAATGAGCAGTTCTTC. Its protein product is CASSLAGGYNEQFF.

The chain has TRBV30 and TRBJ1-2, with unresolved D. The germline CDR1 and CDR2 sequences are GTSNPN and SVGIG (reference sequence). The CDR3 loop spans 14 amino acids. V lost 2 bases to trimming and J lost 8 bases, with 18 bases between them. CDR3 DNA: TGTGCCTGGAGTATCCGAGTCGATGTCAAAGGCTACACCTTC. Amino acids: CAWSIRVDVKGYTF.

V usage is TRBV3-1 (or the pseudogene TRBV3-2) and J usage is TRBJ2-2; D unresolved. The V and J ends lost 1 base and 6 bases respectively, with 12 bases between them. The CDR3 runs 15 residues. CDR1 is LGHDT and CDR2 is YNNKEL in the germline V gene (reference sequence). The CDR3: CASSQGVAIAGELFF. For the CDR3, the DNA is TGTGCCAGCAGCCAAGGGGTAGCAATCGCCGGGGAGCTGTTTTTT.

The rearrangement joins TRBV24-1 to TRBJ2-5; D may be TRBD1 (5 bases). Trimming pared 5 bases from V and 2 bases from J, leaving 8 bases between. CDR1 KGHDR and CDR2 SFDVKD come from the germline V gene. The CDR3 is made up of 13 amino acids. The DNA for the CDR3 is TGTGCCACCAGTGGTGACAGTCAAGAGACCCAGTACTTC. Translated: CATSGDSQETQYF.

This chain joins TRBV19 and TRBJ1-1; TRBD1 matches at 10 bases. Trimming cost V 5 bases and J 7 bases; bases outside gene matches: 7. Germline V gives CDR1 LNHDA, CDR2 SQIVND (reference sequence). This CDR3 region has 14 residues. The CDR3 region is CASSADRGQGEAFF. As DNA, the CDR3 is TGTGCCAGTAGTGCCGACAGGGGGCAAGGTGAAGCTTTCTTT.

This clone has more than one count but fewer than ten. The chain joins TRBV6-1 to TRBJ1-1; D is possibly TRBD1 (5 bases). The germline V and J ends were trimmed by 0 bases and 1 base, with 12 bases remaining between them. Germline V gene data show CDR1 as MNHNS and CDR2 as SASEGT. CDR3 length: 16 residues. The CDR3 here is CASSEAQGRKNTEAFF. The DNA of the CDR3 is TGTGCCAGCAGTGAAGCGCAGGGTCGAAAGAACACTGAAGCTTTCTTT.

This clone was seen a single time. The chain carries TRBV28 and TRBJ1-5; TRBD1 agrees at 11 bases. The V gene end was trimmed by 1 base and the J gene end by 6 bases; junction bases not matched to a gene: 5. Looked up from germline, CDR1 is MDHEN and CDR2 is SYDVKM. The CDR3 runs to 16 residues. The CDR3: CASSLSGQGAFQPQHF. In DNA form, the CDR3 reads TGTGCCAGCAGTTTATCCGGACAGGGGGCGTTTCAGCCCCAGCATTTT.

The chain joins TRBV5-1 to TRBJ1-6; tentatively, D is TRBD1 (5 bases). The germline V and J ends were trimmed by 0 bases and 6 bases, with 10 bases remaining between them. This CDR3 has 15 residues. Germline V lookup: CDR1 SGHRS, CDR2 YFSETQ. The CDR3 reads CASSLEGLRNSPLHF. CDR3 DNA sequence: TGCGCCAGCAGCTTGGAGGGACTCCGTAATTCACCCCTCCACTTT.

The CDR3 here is CASSPTTAGEQYF. The CDR3 DNA follows: TGTGCCAGCAGTCCGACAACCGCGGGGGAGCAGTACTTC. The V call is TRBV27, the J call TRBJ2-7; weak D call: TRBD2 (6 bases). Trimming pared 5 bases from V and 7 bases from J, leaving 15 bases between. CDR3 size: 13 residues. Germline V gene lookup returns CDR1 MNHEY and CDR2 SMNVEV (reference sequence).

This clone was seen a single time. This chain joins TRBV9 and TRBJ2-1, with TRBD1 matching over 9 bases. Trimming took 4 bases from V and 9 from J; bases not matched to a gene: 11. Germline-derived CDR1 and CDR2 are SGDLS and YYNGEE. The CDR3 extends over 15 amino acids. The CDR3 bases are TGTGCCAGCAGCCGTGCGGGACAGGGAATGTCTGAGCAGTTCTTC. It specifies CASSRAGQGMSEQFF.

The gene calls are TRBV3-1 (or the pseudogene TRBV3-2) and TRBJ2-7; tentatively, D is TRBD2 (6 bases). Germline CDR1 is LGHDT and CDR2 is YNNKEL (reference sequence). The CDR3 spans 16 residues. V was cut by 1 base and J by 2 bases, with 15 bases left in between. The CDR3 sequence: CASSQGPAGWAYEQYF. The CDR3 DNA reads TGTGCCAGCAGCCAAGGACCAGCGGGTTGGGCCTACGAGCAGTACTTC.

This chain connects TRBV3-1 (or the pseudogene TRBV3-2) to TRBJ1-2; D unresolved. The CDR3 spans 14 residues. V lost 2 bases and J 2 bases, leaving 9 bases between the germline ends. Germline CDR1 reads LGHDT; CDR2 reads YNNKEL (reference sequence). The DNA for the CDR3 is TGTGCCAGCAGCCAAATCTCAGAAAACTATGGCTACACCTTC. It encodes CASSQISENYGYTF.